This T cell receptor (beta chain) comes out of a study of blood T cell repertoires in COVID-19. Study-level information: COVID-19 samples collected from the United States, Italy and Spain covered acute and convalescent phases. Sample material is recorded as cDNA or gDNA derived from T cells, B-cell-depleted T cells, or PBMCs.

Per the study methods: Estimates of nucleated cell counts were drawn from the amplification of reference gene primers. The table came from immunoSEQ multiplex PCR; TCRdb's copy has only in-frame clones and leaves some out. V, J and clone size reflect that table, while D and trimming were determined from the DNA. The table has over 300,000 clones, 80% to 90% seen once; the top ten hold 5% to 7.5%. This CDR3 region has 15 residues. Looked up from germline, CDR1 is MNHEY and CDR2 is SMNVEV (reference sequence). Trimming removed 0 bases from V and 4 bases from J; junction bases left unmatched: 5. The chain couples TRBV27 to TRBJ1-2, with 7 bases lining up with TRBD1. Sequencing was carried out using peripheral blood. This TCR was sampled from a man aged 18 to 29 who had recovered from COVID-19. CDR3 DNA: TGTGCCAGCAGTTTATCCGGGACAGCTGCCTATGGCTACACCTTC. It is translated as CASSLSGTAAYGYTF.